Listed below are T cell receptor beta chains from one sample, sequenced in a study of patients and donors after allogeneic stem cell transplantation. TCRdb ran MiXCR on the RT-PCR reads and lists one entry per CDR3 protein. The sample has about 400,000 distinct CDR3 sequences, approximately 16% seen once. The specimen was blood, either unsorted or a sorted T cell fraction (not recorded which). The receptors derive from a human donor who was either an allogeneic HSCT recipient or a stem cell or donor lymphocyte infusion donor (not recorded which). It is not recorded whose cells these are; they may come from a transplant donor. Both conserved end residues are part of each CDR3. A D gene is named only where the DNA matches it firmly.

D	V	J	CDR3
.	TRBV5-6	TRBJ2-7	CASSRTEYEQYF
TRBD2	TRBV20-1	TRBJ2-1	CSARTSGGGLGEQFF
TRBD1	TRBV5-4	TRBJ1-5	CASSVPRDRGYNQPQHF
TRBD1	TRBV19	TRBJ1-5	CASSIRDRWNQPQHF
TRBD1	TRBV2	TRBJ2-4	CASSPEGTGGPIQYF
.	TRBV12-3/TRBV12-4	TRBJ1-2	CASSLVRDYGYTF
.	TRBV13	TRBJ2-5	CASSLPLVGETQYF
TRBD1	TRBV27	TRBJ1-2	CASSPWTGESYGYTF
.	TRBV20-1	TRBJ1-5	CSARANQPQHF
.	TRBV11-2	TRBJ2-5	CASSRGYQETQYF
.	TRBV18	TRBJ1-1	CASSPEQGIIEAFF